The clone carrying this T cell receptor beta chain was counted at least ten times. As yet, its antigen is unknown. A CD8+CD4-CCR7+CD45RA+ gate was used to sort naive CD8 T cells. This specimen belongs to a study of molecular identifiers for immune sequencing clone quantification. Study-level information: Replicate experiments divided RNA from about 20,000 or 100,000 naive CD8 cells into five parts and sequenced four. Study results and caveats: Jurkat TCR RNA spiked in from one cell could reportedly be detected among approximately 980,000 naive cells.

The CDR3 totals 14 residues. Germline V gives CDR1 LNHDA, CDR2 SQIVND (reference sequence). V was shortened by 0 bases and J by 4 bases, with 8 bases between the two germline ends. It was with previously described methods and listed TCR primers that bulk TCR libraries were made. MiXCR was run by TCRdb on the PCR reads, yielding one entry per CDR3 protein. Of approximately 93,000 distinct CDR3 sequences in the sample, 20% to 30% are singletons; the top ten hold 0.6% to 0.95%. Specimen: naive CD8+ T cells from blood, with Jurkat cell RNA spiked in. As for subset: FACS-sorted CD8+CD4-CCR7+CD45RA+ naive T cells. The source is a human donor in good health. Some libraries in this study had Jurkat cell RNA spiked in. The chain joins TRBV19 to TRBJ2-3; D might be TRBD2 (6 bases). CDR3 amino acids: CASSIEGGADTQYF. The CDR3 DNA is TGTGCCAGTAGTATAGAAGGAGGGGCAGATACGCAGTATTTT.